Shown below are 15 T cell receptor beta chains from a single sample sequenced in a study of blood T cells in healthy people across ages. The authors ran a second PCR of about 6 to 11 cycles using a sample-barcoded 5' primer and a J-beta primer mix. From the 5' RACE reads, TCRdb called clonotypes with MiXCR, one entry per CDR3 protein. This sample has 650,000 to 950,000 distinct CDR3 sequences, with about 42% found just once. Sequencing input: blood. These receptors all come from a man in his 60s in good health.

The CDR3 region is CASSPDMITEAFF. Written as DNA, the CDR3 is TGTGCCAGCAGCCCTGACATGATCACTGAAGCTTTCTTT. This chain uses TRBV7-2 with TRBJ1-1; no clear D gene. Germline CDR1 SGHTA, CDR2 FQGNSA. CDR3 length equals 13 residues. V was cut by 5 bases and J by 4 bases, with 11 bases left in between.

The table lists this clonotype with a few counts. The rearrangement links TRBV3-1 to TRBJ1-2; D is uncertain. The CDR3 consists of 12 residues. V lost 2 bases, J lost 10 bases, and 11 bases lay in between. Germline V gives CDR1 LGHDT, CDR2 YNNKEL (reference sequence). The CDR3 loop is CASSQYSRVYTF. The CDR3 DNA reads as TGTGCCAGCAGCCAATATTCAAGGGTCTACACCTTC.

This sequence joins TRBV6-2 or TRBV6-3 and TRBJ1-6; tentative D call: TRBD1 (6 bases). Germline CDR1 reads MNHEY; CDR2 reads SVGEGT. The V gene lost 2 bases and the J gene lost 7 bases, with 6 bases spanning the gap. The CDR3 loop spans 13 amino acids. CDR3 nucleotides: TGTGCCAGCAGTTACGGGACAAATTCACCCCTCCACTTT. Translation: CASSYGTNSPLHF.

The chain is built from TRBV18 and TRBJ2-1; D is ambiguous. Between the trimmed V and J ends, which lost 3 bases and 6 bases, there was a span of 12 bases. Per germline, CDR1 KGHSH and CDR2 LQKENI. The CDR3 has 14 residues. The CDR3 DNA reads TGTGCCAGCTCACCGGTCGGGTTTACCAATGAGCAGTTCTTC. It encodes CASSPVGFTNEQFF.

The gene calls are TRBV20-1 and TRBJ2-1, with 13 bases identical to TRBD2. V shed 5 bases and J 5 bases; nucleotides not matched to a gene: 6. CDR1 is DFQATT, CDR2 SNEGSKA, per germline (reference sequence). This CDR3 has 15 residues. This CDR3 reads CSAPGLAGFHNEQFF. The CDR3 DNA follows: TGCAGTGCTCCGGGACTAGCGGGGTTCCACAATGAGCAGTTCTTC.

The rearrangement joins TRBV12-3 or TRBV12-4 to TRBJ1-2; D remains ambiguous. The CDR3 extends over 14 amino acids. Deletions cut 5 bases from V and 2 bases from J, with 12 bases between. CDR3 sequence: CASSVDARNYGYTF. The CDR3, as DNA: TGTGCCAGCAGTGTAGACGCACGGAACTATGGCTACACCTTC.

The chain joins TRBV7-6 to TRBJ2-1; perhaps TRBD2 as D (5 bases). Germline CDR1 reads SGHVS; CDR2 reads FNYEAQ. Trimming stripped 0 bases from V and 6 bases from J, with 9 bases between. The CDR3 extends over 14 amino acids. The CDR3 protein is CASSLAARGNEQFF. The CDR3 DNA reads as TGTGCCAGCAGCTTAGCCGCACGGGGCAATGAGCAGTTCTTC.

The V call is TRBV14, the J call TRBJ2-3; 11 nucleotides line up with TRBD2. V gave up 3 bases and J gave up 2 bases; unmatched junction bases: 7. Germline CDR1 and CDR2: SGHDN and FVKESK. The CDR3 length is 17 residues. The CDR3 reads CASSQGKLAGVTDTQYF. DNA for the CDR3: TGTGCCAGCAGCCAGGGAAAACTAGCGGGGGTCACAGATACGCAGTATTTT.

This chain connects TRBV5-6 to TRBJ1-2; D perhaps matches TRBD1 (6 bases). V dropped 2 bases and J dropped 4 bases, with 12 bases sitting between them. This CDR3 region has 14 residues. Germline V gives CDR1 SGHDT, CDR2 YYEEEE. DNA of the CDR3: TGTGCCAGCAGCTTAAAACAGGGCGTCTATGGCTACACCTTC. This gives the protein CASSLKQGVYGYTF.

The CDR3 nucleotides are TGCAGTGCTTCCCTAGAGCGTACGCAGTATTTT. Protein product: CSASLERTQYF. The chain carries TRBV20-1 and TRBJ2-3; no definite D call. Germline CDR1 is DFQATT and CDR2 is SNEGSKA (reference sequence). The CDR3 is made up of 11 amino acids. V was clipped by 5 bases and J by 8 bases, with 11 bases between them.

This rearrangement joins TRBV4-3 to TRBJ1-4; D is perhaps TRBD1 (6 bases). Germline CDR1 reads LGHNA; CDR2 reads YSLEER. This CDR3 is built from 18 residues. The V end lost 4 bases, the J end lost 3 bases, and 21 bases lay between the germline ends. The chain's CDR3 is CASSRAPTGLVANEKLFF. The DNA of the CDR3 is TGCGCCAGCAGCCGAGCCCCCACAGGGCTTGTGGCTAATGAAAAACTGTTTTTT.

V gene TRBV12-3 or TRBV12-4 combines with J gene TRBJ1-6; 7 bases are a match to TRBD1. The CDR3 consists of 15 residues. V dropped 4 bases and J dropped 10; count of bases not matched to a gene: 10. The CDR3 reads CASSSGQTWRSPLHF. The CDR3 DNA is TGTGCCAGCAGTTCGGGACAGACTTGGCGGTCACCCCTCCACTTT.

The chain uses TRBV7-8 and TRBJ1-4; D is uncertain. The end of the DNA is better explained by TRBJ1-5, so the J call may be wrong. The CDR3 totals 12 residues. Germline V gene data show CDR1 as SGHVS and CDR2 as FQNEAQ. CDR3 bases: TGTGCCAGCAGCCTCAGCGGAGGTCTCCAGCATTTT. Protein product: CASSLSGGLQHF.

In its sample, this clonotype was seen a few times. The J gene is TRBJ2-5, the V gene TRBV11-3, with D maybe TRBD1 (7 bases). CDR3 size: 16 residues. Germline loops: CDR1 SGHNT, CDR2 YENEEA. Trimming cost V 4 bases and J 1 base, with 16 bases left between them. In DNA, the CDR3 is TGTGCCAGCAGCTCGCAGGGGGGACTGACCCAAGAGACCCAGTACTTC. This encodes CASSSQGGLTQETQYF.

This rearrangement joins TRBV30 to TRBJ1-2; D not certain. Germline-derived CDR1 and CDR2 are GTSNPN and SVGIG (reference sequence). The CDR3 has 13 amino acids. Between the trimmed V and J ends, which lost 0 bases and 8 bases, there was a span of 13 bases. The CDR3 DNA follows: TGTGCCTGGAGTGTACAGTCAGTCTACGGCTACACCTTC. It yields the protein CAWSVQSVYGYTF. The complete variable domain, with remaining parts taken from reference TRBV30 and TRBJ1-2, reads SQTIHQWPATLVQPVGSPLSLECTVEGTSNPNLYWYRQAAGRGLQLLFYSVGIGQISSEVPQNLSASRPQDRQFILSSKKLLLSDSGFYLCAWSVQSVYGYTFGSGTRLTVV.